This TCR beta chain is drawn from a study of Tregs in tolerant kidney transplant recipients. General study results and limits: Activated donor B cell expansion appeared to reveal the most relevant donor-specific TCRbeta repertoire.

This CDR3 region has 14 residues. Per germline, CDR1 SGDLS and CDR2 YYNGEE. Between the trimmed V and J ends, which lost 0 bases and 6 bases, there was a span of 12 bases. Clones were read by immunoSEQ multiplex PCR, and TCRdb kept only the in-frame ones, dropping some. The data show about 22,000 clones, with roughly 80% seen just once and roughly 24% held by the top ten. Of note for this clone: Its antigen is as yet unknown.

Recipients received nonmyeloablative bone marrow transplants from related graft donors, with transient mixed chimerism. Sequenced here: CD8+ T cells from blood (PBMCs), sampled 6 months after the transplant. This clonotype was obtained from a human patient who received a combined kidney and bone marrow transplant. Part of the T cells may come from the graft donor. This chain links TRBV9 with TRBJ1-2; D unresolved. This CDR3 is CASSVGGGRDGYTF. The CDR3 DNA reads TGTGCCAGCAGCGTAGGTGGAGGGAGGGATGGCTACACCTTC.